The 17 T cell receptor beta chains below come from one sample, sequenced in a study of blood T cells in healthy people across ages. It was with a sample-barcoded 5' primer and a J-beta primer mix that a second PCR of roughly 7 to 11 cycles was run. TCRdb reanalysed the 5' RACE reads using MiXCR and keeps one entry per CDR3 protein. In the table there are fewer than 1.5 million distinct CDR3 sequences, 42% of which are singletons. Sequencing was done on a sample of blood. All receptors derive from a woman between 18 and 30 years old in good health.

This clonotype showed up just a few times. The J gene is TRBJ2-1, the V gene TRBV4-2, with TRBD2 identical over 7 bases. The V segment lost 1 base and the J segment 5 bases; nucleotides outside the gene matches: 5. The CDR3 totals 15 residues. Germline V lookup: CDR1 LGHNA, CDR2 YNFKEQ. The CDR3 here is CASSQGLAENNEQFF. The CDR3, as DNA: TGTGCCAGCAGCCAAGGACTAGCAGAGAACAATGAGCAGTTCTTC.

Worth noting for this clonotype: At one end the junction does not follow the germline gene, possibly because of a read error. The chain joins TRBV28 to TRBJ2-5, with 9 bases that match TRBD1. Germline CDR1 is MDHEN and CDR2 is SYDVKM. There are 14 residues in the CDR3. The CDR3 protein is CASTLQGAQETQYF. In DNA form, the CDR3 reads TGTGCCAGCACTTTACAGGGGGCCCAAGAGACCCAGTACTTC. Full variable domain (outside the CDR3, taken from reference TRBV28 and TRBJ2-5): DVKVTQSSRYLVKRTGEKVFLECVQDMDHENMFWYRQDPGLGLRLIYFSYDVKMKEKGDIPEGYSVSREKKERFSLILESASTNQTSMYLCASTLQGAQETQYFGPGTRLLVL.

This clonotype came up once. The genes are TRBV12-3 or TRBV12-4 and TRBJ2-7; TRBD2 is a possible D gene (7 bases). The V gene lost 2 bases and the J gene lost 7 bases, with 27 bases spanning the gap. The CDR3 is made up of 18 amino acids. The CDR3: CASSLSTPGGLSYNEQYF. The CDR3 DNA is TGTGCCAGCAGTTTAAGTACACCGGGGGGCCTCTCCTACAATGAGCAGTACTTC.

J is TRBJ2-4 and V is TRBV29-1; TRBD1 aligns across 9 bases. Trimming took 6 bases from V and 0 from J; bases not matched to a gene: 6. CDR3 length: 15 amino acids. Germline-derived CDR1 and CDR2 are SQVTM and ANQGSEA. CDR3 residues: CSVGQGNLAKNIQYF. The CDR3 DNA reads TGCAGCGTCGGACAGGGGAACCTAGCCAAAAACATTCAGTACTTC.

This clonotype was detected only a few times. The gene calls are TRBV5-1 and TRBJ2-4; 10 bases are a match to TRBD1. With the DNA end fitting TRBJ2-7 better, the J assignment may be wrong. This CDR3 has 15 residues. The germline CDR1 and CDR2 sequences are SGHRS and YFSETQ. The CDR3 is CASRILGQGSYEQYF. The CDR3 DNA follows: TGCGCCAGCAGAATCCTGGGACAGGGGAGCTACGAGCAGTACTTC.

The chain is built from TRBV30 and TRBJ2-7; 10 positions agree with TRBD2. V shed 5 bases, J shed 1 base, and the junction held 8 bases outside the gene matches. Germline CDR1 GTSNPN, CDR2 SVGIG (reference sequence). This CDR3 is 15 amino acids long. The CDR3 DNA follows: TGTGCCTGGCAGCCGGGACTAGCGAATTCCTACGAGCAGTACTTC. Translated: CAWQPGLANSYEQYF.

In regard to this clonotype: This may come from a read error, since a much larger clone is one base off. This chain connects TRBV7-6 to TRBJ2-3, with 13 bases aligning to TRBD2. After removal of 3 bases from V and 2 bases from J, the junction contained 2 bases not matched to a gene. The CDR3 length is 16 residues. Germline CDR1 reads SGHVS; CDR2 reads FNYEAQ. The CDR3 is CASSFGLAGATDTQYF. The CDR3 nucleotides read TGTGCCAGCAGCTTCGGACTAGCGGGGGCCACAGATACGCAGTATTTT.

The V gene is TRBV27, the J gene TRBJ2-7, with 10 bases lining up with TRBD2. The germline V gene has CDR1 MNHEY and CDR2 SMNVEV (reference sequence). CDR3 length: 15 residues. V lost 5 bases, J lost 2 bases, and 6 bases stayed unmatched. This chain's CDR3 is CASSTGLAVAYEQYF. The DNA for the CDR3 is TGTGCCAGCAGTACCGGACTAGCGGTAGCCTACGAGCAGTACTTC.

The CDR3 spells CASSLTGTGAGEAFF. DNA for the CDR3: TGTGCCAGCAGTTTAACCGGGACAGGGGCTGGTGAAGCTTTCTTT. The chain links TRBV12-3 or TRBV12-4 to TRBJ1-1; 10 nucleotides agree with TRBD1. This CDR3 comprises 15 residues. The J segment lost 7 bases and the V segment lost 2 bases, leaving 7 bases of the junction unmatched.

This clonotype was counted a single time. This chain links TRBV2 with TRBJ2-1; 7 bases agree with TRBD1. Germline V gene sequence: CDR1 SNHLY, CDR2 FYNNEI. The CDR3 length is 14 residues. Germline trimming cut 7 bases from V and 10 bases from J; bases unmatched to any gene: 13. For the CDR3, the DNA is TGTGCCAGCACCGACAGGGTCCTGCTGCTAGAGCAGTTCTTC. This translates into CASTDRVLLLEQFF.

The V call is TRBV4-2, the J call TRBJ2-1, with 12 bases matching TRBD2. Germline loops: CDR1 LGHNA, CDR2 YNFKEQ. The CDR3 contains 17 residues. J was trimmed by 2 bases and V by 4 bases; bases with no gene match: 6. The CDR3 sequence: CASSPHTSGGTYNEQFF. The CDR3 bases are TGTGCCAGCAGCCCGCATACTAGCGGGGGGACCTACAATGAGCAGTTCTTC.

This clonotype was picked up one time. The chain has TRBV6-1 and TRBJ1-4; D gene ambiguous. Germline V CDR1 and CDR2: MNHNS, SASEGT. This CDR3 is 16 amino acids long. Trimming removed 4 bases at V and 0 bases at J, with 12 bases between. The CDR3, as DNA: TGTGCCAGCAGTGTTCAGGAGCCTGCAACTAATGAAAAACTGTTTTTT. Translation: CASSVQEPATNEKLFF.

The chain couples TRBV5-1 to TRBJ2-7; maybe TRBD1 (5 bases). Germline lookup yields CDR1 SGHRS and CDR2 YFSETQ. There are 11 residues in the CDR3. Trimming shortened V by 6 bases and J by 7 bases, and 11 bases separated the two germline ends. CDR3 coding DNA: TGCGCCAGCACTCAGGGTCTGGAGCAGTACTTC. Translated: CASTQGLEQYF. Using reference TRBV5-1 and TRBJ2-7 for the parts outside the CDR3, the full variable domain is KAGVTQTPRYLIKTRGQQVTLSCSPISGHRSVSWYQQTPGQGLQFLFEYFSETQRNKGNFPGRFSGRQFSNSRSEMNVSTLELGDSALYLCASTQGLEQYFGPGTRLTVT.

The chain employs TRBV4-1 and TRBJ2-3; TRBD1 agrees at 7 bases. The length of the CDR3 is 22 residues. Germline trimming cut 0 bases from V and 0 bases from J; bases unmatched to any gene: 21. Germline CDR1 MGHRA, CDR2 YSYEKL. This chain's CDR3 is CASSQDTPGTATSISSTDTQYF. Written as DNA, the CDR3 is TGCGCCAGCAGCCAAGACACCCCTGGGACAGCAACATCGATTTCTAGCACAGATACGCAGTATTTT.

The V and J genes are TRBV7-9 and TRBJ2-1; 7 bases are a match to TRBD2. V gave up 5 bases and J gave up 9 bases; unmatched junction bases: 10. The CDR3 consists of 14 residues. Germline V lookup: CDR1 SEHNR, CDR2 FQNEAQ (reference sequence). The CDR3 DNA is TGTGCCAGCAGCCGTACTAGCGATTTAAGTGAGCAGTTCTTC. Encoded protein: CASSRTSDLSEQFF. Based on the CDR3 plus reference TRBV7-9 and TRBJ2-1, the full variable domain is DTGVSQNPRHKITKRGQNVTFRCDPISEHNRLYWYRQTLGQGPEFLTYFQNEAQLEKSRLLSDRFSAERPKGSFSTLEIQRTEQGDSAMYLCASSRTSDLSEQFFGPGTRLTVL.

Note on this clonotype: The junction and the germline gene differ at one end; a read error may be behind it. The V and J genes are TRBV2 and TRBJ1-2; the match to TRBD1 covers 7 bases. CDR1 and CDR2 from the germline V gene are SNHLY and FYNNEI. CDR3 length equals 14 residues. The chain's CDR3 is CASSATGVGYDYTF. The CDR3 bases are TGTGCCAGCAGTGCTACAGGGGTAGGGTATGACTACACCTTC.

The chain has TRBV10-3 and TRBJ1-5; D may be TRBD1 (5 bases). V lost 6 bases, J lost 9 bases, and 15 bases lay in between. From germline, CDR1 is ENHRY and CDR2 SYGVKD. The CDR3 spans 13 residues. The CDR3 is CAISGTTNRPQHF. CDR3 coding DNA: TGTGCCATCAGCGGGACGACCAACCGGCCCCAGCATTTT.